The rows below give T cell receptor beta chains drawn from one sample of a study of CD4+ T cells in melanoma. Profiling relied on immunoSEQ multiplex PCR, and the TCRdb table lists in-frame clones only, not all of them. The sample contains around 5,400 clones, approximately 60% of which appear only once. The source material was cells from a culture (not recorded whether cultured in vitro). The receptors stem from a human donor with melanoma. Each CDR3 is given without its conserved first and last residue.

V gene,CDR3 protein
TRBV9,ASSFEPRDTEAF
TRBV30,AWVGQANYEQY
TRBV4-1,ASSQPDTLGTEAF
TRBV19,ASREGETRAYSNQPQH
TRBV7-8,ASSLGQAYSYEQY
TRBV29-1,SVEVVPLQEGGRSGNTIY
TRBV7-3,ASSLETGELF
TRBV7-2,ASSLTGQNTEAF
TRBV19,ASSYRGLAGNTIY
TRBV5-8,ASSVGSLYEQY
TRBV29-1,SVGLQGDSNQPQH
TRBV6-5,ASSLNPGTAEAF
TRBV19,ASSIDRGRKITGELF
TRBV6-5,ATSGYRGRTEAF
TRBV7-6,ASSLGQGLTYEQY
TRBV6-5,ASSPGGSNRPQH
TRBV5-4,ASSETGGPAYEQY
TRBV29-1,SVVGTDGYT
TRBV7-2,ASSLGDTRNQPQH
TRBV2,ASLRESYEQY
TRBV6-5,ASSYDSRGGFYGYT
TRBV12-3/TRBV12-4,ASSFSLPDGYT
TRBV2,ATQRDRNSYNEQF
TRBV5-1,ASSLWGVGTDTQY
TRBV10-3,AIKGTGGRPDTQY
TRBV6-5,ASSQGRDSPLH
TRBV2,ASSLTSGDGDIQY